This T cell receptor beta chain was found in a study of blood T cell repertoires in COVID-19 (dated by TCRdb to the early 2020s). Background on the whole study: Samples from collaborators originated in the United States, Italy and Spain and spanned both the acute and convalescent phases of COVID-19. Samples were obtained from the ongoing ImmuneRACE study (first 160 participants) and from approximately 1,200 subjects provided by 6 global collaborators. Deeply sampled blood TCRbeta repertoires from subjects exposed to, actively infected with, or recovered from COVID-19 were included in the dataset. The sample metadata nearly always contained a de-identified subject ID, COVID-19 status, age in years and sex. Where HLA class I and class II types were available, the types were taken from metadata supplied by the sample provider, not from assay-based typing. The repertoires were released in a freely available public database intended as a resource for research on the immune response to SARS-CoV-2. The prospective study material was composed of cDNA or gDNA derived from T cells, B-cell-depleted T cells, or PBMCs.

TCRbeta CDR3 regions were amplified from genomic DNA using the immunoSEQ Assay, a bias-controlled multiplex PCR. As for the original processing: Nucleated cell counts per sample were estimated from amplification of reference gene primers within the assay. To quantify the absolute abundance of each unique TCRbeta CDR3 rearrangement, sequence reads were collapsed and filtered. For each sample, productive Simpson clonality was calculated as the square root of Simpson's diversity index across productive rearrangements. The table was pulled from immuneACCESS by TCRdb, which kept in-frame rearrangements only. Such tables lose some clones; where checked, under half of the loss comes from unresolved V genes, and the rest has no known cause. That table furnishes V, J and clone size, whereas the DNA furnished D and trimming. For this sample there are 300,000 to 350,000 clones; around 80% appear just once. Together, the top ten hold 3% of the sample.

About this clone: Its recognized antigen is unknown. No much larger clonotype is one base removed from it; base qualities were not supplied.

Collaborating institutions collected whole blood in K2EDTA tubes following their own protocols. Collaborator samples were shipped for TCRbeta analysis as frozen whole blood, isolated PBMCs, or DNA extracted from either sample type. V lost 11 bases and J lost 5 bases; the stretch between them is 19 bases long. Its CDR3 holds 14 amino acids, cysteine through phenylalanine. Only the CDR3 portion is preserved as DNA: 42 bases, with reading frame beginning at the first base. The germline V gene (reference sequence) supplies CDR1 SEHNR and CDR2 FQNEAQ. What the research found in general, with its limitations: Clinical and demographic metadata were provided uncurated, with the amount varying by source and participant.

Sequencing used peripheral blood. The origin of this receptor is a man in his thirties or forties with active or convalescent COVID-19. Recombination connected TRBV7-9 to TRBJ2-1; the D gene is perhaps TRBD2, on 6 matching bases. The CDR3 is CAGPGGVGDNEQFF. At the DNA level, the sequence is TGTGCCGGACCGGGCGGGGTTGGGGACAATGAGCAGTTCTTC. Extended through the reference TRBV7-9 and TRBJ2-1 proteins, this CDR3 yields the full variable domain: DTGVSQNPRHKITKRGQNVTFRCDPISEHNRLYWYRQTLGQGPEFLTYFQNEAQLEKSRLLSDRFSAERPKGSFSTLEIQRTEQGDSAMYLCAGPGGVGDNEQFFGPGTRLTVL.